This T cell receptor (beta chain) came from a study of T cells in Graves' hyperthyroidism and ophthalmopathy. Regarding this clonotype: Its cognate antigen is unknown. At one of its ends the junction is not consistent with the germline gene, which may arise from a read error.

Study-level findings and limits: Through a model of 13 V-J features, ophthalmopathy was separated from stable hyperthyroidism.

A roughly 10 ml volume of fresh peripheral blood provided the PBMCs. The CDR3 is made up of 14 amino acids. Germline assignment: CDR1 SGHNT and CDR2 YENEEA. What was amplified from RNA transcripts were TCR beta CDR3 regions. TCR CDR3 underwent first-round RT-PCR with the HTBI primer set. MiXCR, run by TCRdb on the multiplex PCR reads, gives a single entry per CDR3 protein. Of fewer than 550,000 distinct CDR3 sequences in the sample, about a sixth are singletons; the top ten hold roughly 7.4%. This sequence originates from a woman aged 18-30 years with Graves' hyperthyroidism. The chain recombines TRBV11-3 with TRBJ2-7; D is perhaps TRBD1 or TRBD2 (5 bases each). What was sequenced was blood. CDR3 sequence: CASSYRDGTYGQYF. The CDR3 DNA is TGTGCCAGCAGTTACCGGGACGGGACCTACGGGCAGTACTTC. Combining the CDR3 with reference TRBV11-3 and TRBJ2-7 gives the whole variable domain EAGVVQSPRYKIIEKKQPVAFWCNPISGHNTLYWYLQNLGQGPELLIRYENEEAVDDSQLPKDRFSAERLKGVDSTLKIQPAELGDSAVYLCASSYRDGTYGQYFGPGTRLTVT.